The T cell receptor beta chain under discussion was sequenced for a study of T cell responses to AZD1222 COVID-19 vaccine. Second doses were pooled across both intervals (about 4 or about 12 weeks). Trimming removed 1 base at V and 7 bases at J, with 14 bases between. Germline assignment: CDR1 MDHEN and CDR2 SYDVKM. The CDR3 loop spans 14 amino acids. As concerns this clone: What it binds is unknown.

Overall study findings and caveats: Clonal diversity was possibly underestimated, and white British individuals and females predominated among donors. Increased Spike-specific TCR breadth and depth were observed after two AZD1222 doses.

Only in-frame clones appear in the TCRdb table, and some are missing; sequencing was by immunoSEQ multiplex PCR. The sample includes 150,000 or so clones, about 87% of them seen just once. The V call is TRBV28, the J call TRBJ2-7; D could derive from TRBD1 or TRBD2 (6 bases each). This sample comprised peripheral blood, obtained 28 days after the second AZD1222 dose. This receptor was taken from an adult who received the AZD1222 COVID-19 vaccine. This CDR3 reads CASSLSRGRREQYF. The DNA of the CDR3 is TGTGCCAGCAGTTTATCTCGGGGGCGTCGGGAGCAGTACTTC.